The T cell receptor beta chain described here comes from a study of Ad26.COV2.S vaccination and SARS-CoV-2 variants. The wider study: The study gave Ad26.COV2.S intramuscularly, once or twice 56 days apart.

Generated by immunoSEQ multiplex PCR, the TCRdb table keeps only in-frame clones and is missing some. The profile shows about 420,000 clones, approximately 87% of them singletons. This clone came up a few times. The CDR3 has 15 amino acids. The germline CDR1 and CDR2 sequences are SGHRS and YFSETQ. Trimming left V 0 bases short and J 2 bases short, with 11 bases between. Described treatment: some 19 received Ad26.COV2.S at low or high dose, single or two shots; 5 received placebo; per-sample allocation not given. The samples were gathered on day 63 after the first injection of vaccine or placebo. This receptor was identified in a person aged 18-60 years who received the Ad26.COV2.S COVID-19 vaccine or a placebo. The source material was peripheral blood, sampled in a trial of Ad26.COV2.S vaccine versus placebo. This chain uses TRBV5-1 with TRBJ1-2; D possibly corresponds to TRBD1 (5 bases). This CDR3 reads CASSLGSGENYGYTF. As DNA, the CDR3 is TGCGCCAGCAGCTTGGGATCGGGGGAAAACTATGGCTACACCTTC.